The rows below give T cell receptor beta chains drawn from one sample of a study of CD8+CD57+ T cells in acquired aplastic anemia. Each CDR3 protein gets one entry after TCRdb re-called the reads with MiXCR. Of some 140,000 distinct CDR3 sequences listed, over 50% were seen once; the top ten hold roughly 12%. The source material was sorted CD4+, CD8+, or CD8+CD57+ T cells (not recorded which) from PBMCs. Receptor source: a human donor with aplastic anemia. Each CDR3 is given with its conserved first and last residue. The D gene is left open where the match is weak. Clone size is given for some rows only: seen once, a few or many times, or a class if the clone is expanded.

TRBD2	TRBV20-1	TRBJ2-5	NA	18	CSASSQGVSLAGGETQYF	TGCAGTGCCAGCAGCCAAGGGGTATCGCTAGCGGGGGGAGAGACCCAGTACTTC
NA	TRBV6-4	TRBJ1-6	NA	14	CASSDSGENSPLHF	TGTGCCAGCAGTGACTCTGGGGAGAATTCACCCCTCCACTTT
NA	TRBV20-1	TRBJ1-1	NA	14	CSARGFEANTEAFF	TGCAGTGCTAGAGGGTTCGAGGCGAACACTGAAGCTTTCTTT
NA	TRBV5-5	TRBJ1-5	many	15	CASSLEGQSNQPQHF	TGTGCCAGCAGCTTGGAAGGACAGAGCAATCAGCCCCAGCATTTT
NA	TRBV5-1	TRBJ1-1	NA	12	CASRGINTEAFF	TGCGCCAGCAGGGGGATTAACACTGAAGCTTTCTTT
NA	TRBV29-1	TRBJ1-6	NA	13	CSVAGVYNSPLHF	TGCAGCGTAGCGGGGGTTTATAATTCACCCCTCCACTTT
NA	TRBV7-9	TRBJ2-3	many	14	CASSLADVGDTQYF	TGTGCCAGCAGCTTAGCCGACGTGGGGGATACGCAGTATTTT
NA	TRBV28	TRBJ2-7	NA	14	CASSLGTTGDEQYF	TGTGCCAGCAGTTTGGGGACTACAGGGGACGAGCAGTACTTC
NA	TRBV9	TRBJ2-7	once	14	CASSVEVGTYEQYF	TGTGCCAGCAGCGTAGAGGTGGGCACCTACGAGCAGTACTTC
TRBD1	TRBV9	TRBJ1-2	many	15	CASSGATGGFYGYTF	TGTGCCAGCAGCGGGGCCACAGGGGGGTTCTATGGCTACACCTTC
NA	TRBV20-1	TRBJ1-1	NA	12	CSASGVRAEAFF	TGCAGTGCTTCCGGTGTTAGGGCTGAAGCTTTCTTT
NA	TRBV9	TRBJ1-2	many	14	CASSPEGWVYGYTF	TGTGCCAGCAGCCCAGAAGGGTGGGTGTATGGCTACACCTTC
NA	TRBV28	TRBJ2-7	many	15	CASSPPPIGKNEQYF	TGTGCCAGCAGTCCACCCCCGATTGGAAAAAACGAGCAGTACTTC
NA	TRBV11-2	TRBJ2-1	many	17	CASSLGVGSGSYNEQFF	TGTGCCAGCAGCTTAGGCGTAGGCTCGGGGTCCTACAATGAGCAGTTCTTC
TRBD1	TRBV19	TRBJ1-6	NA	12	CASNTGESPLHF	TGTGCCAGTAATACAGGGGAGTCACCCCTCCACTTT
NA	TRBV19	TRBJ1-4	NA	15	CASSDRRLGDEKLFF	TGTGCCAGTAGTGATCGCCGCTTGGGGGATGAAAAACTGTTTTTT
NA	TRBV10-3	TRBJ1-2	NA	12	CAISGGMNGYTF	TGTGCCATCAGTGGGGGGATGAATGGCTACACCTTC
NA	TRBV24-1	TRBJ1-4	NA	14	CATSDRSTGEKLFF	TGTGCCACCAGTGATCGTAGTACAGGTGAAAAACTGTTTTTT
TRBD2	TRBV25-1	TRBJ2-1	NA	13	CARGLAALDEQFF	TGTGCTAGAGGACTAGCGGCGTTGGATGAGCAGTTCTTC
TRBD1	TRBV7-3	TRBJ1-1	NA	11	CASAGGTEAFF	TGTGCCAGCGCAGGGGGCACTGAAGCTTTCTTT
NA	TRBV10-2	TRBJ2-3	NA	16	CASSEVGHPAGDTQYF	TGCGCCAGCAGTGAAGTTGGGCACCCTGCAGGAGATACGCAGTATTTT
TRBD1	TRBV4-2	TRBJ1-4	NA	18	CASSQEWAGGGTNEKLFF	TGTGCCAGCAGCCAAGAATGGGCAGGGGGTGGAACTAATGAAAAACTGTTTTTT
NA	TRBV4-1	TRBJ1-3	few	16	CASSQALARSGNTIYF	TGCGCCAGCAGCCAAGCTCTGGCCCGCTCTGGAAACACCATATATTTT
NA	TRBV10-3	TRBJ2-1	few	12	CAISAAGNEQFF	TGTGCCATCAGTGCGGCGGGGAATGAGCAGTTCTTC
NA	TRBV2	TRBJ1-6	NA	10	CASRTDRLHF	TGTGCCAGCAGAACCGACCGTCTCCACTTT
TRBD1	TRBV29-1	TRBJ2-3	many	13	CSVEGDRTDTQYF	TGCAGCGTTGAGGGGGACAGAACAGATACGCAGTATTTT
NA	TRBV13	TRBJ1-1	many	17	CASSRRASSGPNTEAFF	TGTGCCAGCAGCCGTAGAGCTTCAAGTGGTCCGAACACTGAAGCTTTCTTT